The 25 T cell receptor beta chains below all came from one sample that was sequenced in a study of technical replicates of blood from a few donors (dated by TCRdb to about 2017). The library was built by means of the immunoSEQ multiplex PCR assay. As stored in TCRdb, this immuneACCESS dataset retains in-frame rearrangements with V and J assigned. A fraction of the clones does not appear; measured against another copy, unresolved V genes explain less than half of the discrepancy, and the remainder lacks a known reason. Within this sample are roughly 72,000 clones, with 85% to 95% of them counted one time only. Jointly, the top ten make up 0.3% to 0.5% of the sample. The sample was T cells isolated from PBMCs. The origin of the receptors is a human donor in good health.

J is TRBJ2-7 and V is TRBV30; 10 nucleotides align to TRBD1. The CDR3 loop spans 16 amino acids. Germline V gives CDR1 GTSNPN, CDR2 SVGIG (reference sequence). The V segment lost 1 base and the J segment 2 bases; nucleotides outside the gene matches: 8. The CDR3 reads CAWSALATGGPYEQYF. The CDR3 region has the DNA TGTGCCTGGAGTGCCTTGGCGACAGGGGGCCCCTACGAGCAGTACTTC.

V usage is TRBV10-3 and J usage is TRBJ2-5, with TRBD2 matching 9 bases. After removal of 6 bases from V and 5 bases from J, the junction contained 7 bases not matched to a gene. This CDR3 is 14 amino acids long. CDR1 is ENHRY and CDR2 is SYGVKD in the germline V gene. The CDR3 nucleotides are TGTGCCATCAGAGCGGCGGGAGGGCGGGAGACCCAGTACTTC. Residues: CAIRAAGGRETQYF.

The chain links TRBV19 to TRBJ2-7, with D perhaps matching TRBD1 (5 bases). From germline, CDR1 is LNHDA and CDR2 SQIVND (reference sequence). The CDR3 is 13 amino acids. Trimming stripped 5 bases from V and 6 bases from J, with 14 bases between. The CDR3 protein is CASSANRKSEQYF. In nucleotides, the CDR3 is TGTGCCAGTAGTGCCAACAGGAAATCCGAGCAGTACTTC.

The rearrangement links TRBV16 to TRBJ1-1; the D is unclear. Trimming took off 0 bases at V and 9 bases at J, with 17 bases between the two ends. CDR3 length equals 15 residues. Looked up from germline, CDR1 is KGHSY and CDR2 is FQNENV. The CDR3 coding sequence is TGTGCCAGCAGCCAATCAAGTGATGGAACAGCTAAAGCTTTCTTT. It translates to CASSQSSDGTAKAFF.

This rearrangement joins TRBV27 to TRBJ2-1; 7 bases align to TRBD2. This CDR3 spans 14 amino acids. V lost 3 bases and J lost 2; bases outside the gene matches: 1. The V gene's germline CDR1 is MNHEY and CDR2 SMNVEV (reference sequence). The CDR3: CASSFGTTYNEQFF. CDR3 sequence (DNA): TGTGCCAGCAGTTTTGGGACTACCTACAATGAGCAGTTCTTC.

This chain uses TRBV5-1 with TRBJ2-2; D is undetermined. CDR1 is SGHRS and CDR2 is YFSETQ in the germline V gene. V dropped 7 bases and J dropped 3 bases, with 4 bases sitting between them. The CDR3 contains 11 residues. The DNA for the CDR3 is TGCGCCAGCCATCACACCGGGGAGCTGTTTTTT. This translates into CASHHTGELFF.

The rearrangement uses TRBV25-1 and TRBJ2-1, with D perhaps matching TRBD2 (6 bases). This CDR3 is 14 amino acids long. Between the trimmed V and J ends, which lost 5 bases and 2 bases, there was a span of 10 bases. Germline CDR1 is MGHDK and CDR2 is SYGVNS. As DNA, the CDR3 is TGTGCCAGCAGTCCCGGGAGAGCCTACAATGAGCAGTTCTTC. Translating it yields CASSPGRAYNEQFF.

The rearrangement links TRBV13 to TRBJ1-5; D gene uncertain. Per the germline V gene, CDR1 is PRHDT and CDR2 is FYEKMQ (reference sequence). The CDR3 has 16 residues. Trimming pared 5 bases from V and 3 bases from J, leaving 17 bases between. CDR3 nucleotide sequence: TGTGCCAGCAGCCTCCGGGGTGGCAAGTACAATCAGCCCCAGCATTTT. As protein: CASSLRGGKYNQPQHF.

The chain combines TRBV5-4 with TRBJ1-3; possibly TRBD1 for D (6 bases). Trimming shortened V by 4 bases and J by 0 bases, and 8 bases separated the two germline ends. From germline, CDR1 is SGHNT and CDR2 YYREEE (reference sequence). This CDR3 has 14 amino acids. CDR3 region: CASSHRDSGNTIYF. CDR3 nucleotide sequence: TGTGCCAGCAGCCACAGGGACTCTGGAAACACCATATATTTT.

The chain couples TRBV5-5 to TRBJ2-7; 8 bases map to TRBD2. This CDR3 comprises 15 residues. Germline V gives CDR1 SGHKS, CDR2 YYEKEE (reference sequence). V shed 2 bases and J 4 bases; nucleotides not matched to a gene: 8. The CDR3 coding sequence is TGTGCCAGCAGCTTAGGGGGAGCGGGAGTATACGAGCAGTACTTC. Translated, it gives CASSLGGAGVYEQYF.

This chain joins TRBV19 and TRBJ1-1, with a weak D call TRBD1 (6 bases). The V end lost 3 bases, the J end lost 0 bases, and 20 bases lay between the germline ends. Germline V lookup: CDR1 LNHDA, CDR2 SQIVND (reference sequence). This CDR3 comprises 18 residues. The CDR3 region has the DNA TGTGCCAGTAGTATTCAACCCCCAGGGGCCCTCATGAACACTGAAGCTTTCTTT. It encodes CASSIQPPGALMNTEAFF.

The V gene is TRBV10-1, the J gene TRBJ2-2; D unclear. The CDR3 spans 14 residues. Germline loops: CDR1 WNHNN, CDR2 SYGVQD (reference sequence). V gave up 0 bases and J gave up 4 bases, with 6 bases separating them. The CDR3 loop is CASSESVVTGELFF. CDR3 DNA: TGCGCCAGCAGTGAGTCTGTAGTCACCGGGGAGCTGTTTTTT.

This chain uses TRBV27 with TRBJ1-5; TRBD1 matches 8 bases. The CDR3 is 15 amino acids. The ends lost 4 bases at V and 6 bases at J; junction bases unmatched: 8. The V gene's germline CDR1 is MNHEY and CDR2 SMNVEV (reference sequence). In DNA form, the CDR3 reads TGTGCCAGCAGTTCCGGACAGGGTAGAAGTCAGCCCCAGCATTTT. Its protein is CASSSGQGRSQPQHF.

The V and J genes are TRBV30 and TRBJ2-1; no clear D. The CDR3 covers 12 residues. The germline V and J ends were trimmed by 3 bases and 5 bases, with 8 bases remaining between them. Germline V gene data show CDR1 as GTSNPN and CDR2 as SVGIG (reference sequence). The chain's CDR3 is CAWSPTNNEQFF. The CDR3 bases are TGTGCCTGGAGCCCCACTAACAATGAGCAGTTCTTC.

J is TRBJ2-1 and V is TRBV6-1; 8 bases are shared with TRBD2. The CDR3 covers 15 residues. J gave up 6 bases and V 2 bases, and 6 bases lay outside the gene matches. The germline CDR1 and CDR2 sequences are MNHNS and SASEGT. This CDR3 is CASSELGLASNEQFF. CDR3 sequence (DNA): TGTGCCAGCAGTGAACTAGGACTAGCATCCAATGAGCAGTTCTTC.

The V and J genes are TRBV5-6 and TRBJ1-2; no reliable D call. Trimming removed 3 bases at V and 3 bases at J, with 6 bases between. CDR1 is SGHDT, CDR2 YYEEEE, per germline. The CDR3 runs 12 residues. CDR3 in DNA: TGTGCCAGCAGCTCAGTGGACTATGGCTACACCTTC. The encoded protein is CASSSVDYGYTF.

This clone was detected only once. The V and J genes are TRBV2 and TRBJ2-7; TRBD2 might be the D (6 bases). Between the trimmed V and J ends, which lost 6 bases and 4 bases, there was a span of 16 bases. The germline V gene has CDR1 SNHLY and CDR2 FYNNEI. There are 14 residues in the CDR3. In nucleotides, the CDR3 is TGTGCCAGCAGGGAGGATCGGGAGTTATACGAGCAGTACTTC. Translating gives CASREDRELYEQYF.

The rearrangement links TRBV10-1 to TRBJ1-1; tentatively, D is TRBD1 (5 bases). Trimming took 3 bases from V and 4 from J, leaving 9 bases between them. Germline-derived CDR1 and CDR2 are WNHNN and SYGVQD (reference sequence). This CDR3 has 13 amino acids. DNA for the CDR3: TGCGCCAGCAGTGAACGGGGGATCACTGAAGCTTTCTTT. It specifies CASSERGITEAFF.

V gene TRBV7-3 combines with J gene TRBJ2-7; D is possibly TRBD2 (6 bases). V shed 5 bases and J shed 3 bases, with 11 bases lying between them. From germline, CDR1 is SGHTA and CDR2 FQGTGA. The CDR3 has 13 residues. The CDR3 sequence is CASSPGLNYEQYF. Here the CDR3 DNA reads TGTGCCAGCAGCCCCGGACTAAACTACGAGCAGTACTTC.

The V gene is TRBV2, the J gene TRBJ2-6; D uncertain. Looked up from germline, CDR1 is SNHLY and CDR2 is FYNNEI. This CDR3 contains 14 residues. The V end lost 2 bases, the J end lost 4 bases, and 6 bases lay between the germline ends. For the CDR3, the DNA is TGTGCCAGCAGTGAACGTTCGGGGGCCAACGTCCTGACTTTC. Encoded protein: CASSERSGANVLTF.

The V gene is TRBV7-8, the J gene TRBJ1-1, with D perhaps TRBD1 (5 bases). V was cut by 5 bases and J by 6 bases, with 16 bases left in between. Germline loops: CDR1 SGHVS, CDR2 FQNEAQ. The CDR3 covers 14 residues. In DNA, the CDR3 is TGTGCCAGCAGCCCCGGCGGTGGGGCGTCTGAAGCTTTCTTT. It specifies CASSPGGGASEAFF.

This chain joins TRBV27 and TRBJ2-1; 12 bases are shared with TRBD2. The J segment lost 3 bases and the V segment lost 9 bases, leaving 9 bases of the junction unmatched. The CDR3 has 16 amino acids. The germline V gene has CDR1 MNHEY and CDR2 SMNVEV (reference sequence). The CDR3, as DNA: TGTGCCAGTAAATCTTGGACTAGCGGGAACTACAATGAGCAGTTCTTC. Protein sequence: CASKSWTSGNYNEQFF.

The genes are TRBV7-2 and TRBJ1-4, with TRBD1 matching 7 bases. J gave up 4 bases and V 5 bases, and 7 bases lay outside the gene matches. This CDR3 is 15 amino acids long. Germline V CDR1 and CDR2: SGHTA, FQGNSA. This chain's CDR3 is CASSPSTGYNEKLFF. DNA of the CDR3: TGTGCCAGCAGCCCGTCGACAGGGTATAATGAAAAACTGTTTTTT.

The CDR3 spells CASSLVLAEKLFF. The CDR3 region has the DNA TGTGCCAGCAGCTTAGTCCTAGCTGAAAAACTGTTTTTT. J is TRBJ1-4 and V is TRBV7-2; D gene uncertain. Germline V lookup: CDR1 SGHTA, CDR2 FQGNSA. Trimming pared 1 base from V and 7 bases from J, leaving 7 bases between. CDR3 size: 13 residues.

The gene calls are TRBV4-3 and TRBJ2-1; 8 bases line up with TRBD2. Germline-derived CDR1 and CDR2 are LGHNA and YSLEER. V dropped 0 bases and J dropped 0; count of bases not matched to a gene: 4. The length of the CDR3 is 17 residues. The CDR3 loop is CASSQDWSGSSYNEQFF. CDR3 nucleotide sequence: TGCGCCAGCAGCCAAGACTGGAGCGGGAGCTCCTACAATGAGCAGTTCTTC.